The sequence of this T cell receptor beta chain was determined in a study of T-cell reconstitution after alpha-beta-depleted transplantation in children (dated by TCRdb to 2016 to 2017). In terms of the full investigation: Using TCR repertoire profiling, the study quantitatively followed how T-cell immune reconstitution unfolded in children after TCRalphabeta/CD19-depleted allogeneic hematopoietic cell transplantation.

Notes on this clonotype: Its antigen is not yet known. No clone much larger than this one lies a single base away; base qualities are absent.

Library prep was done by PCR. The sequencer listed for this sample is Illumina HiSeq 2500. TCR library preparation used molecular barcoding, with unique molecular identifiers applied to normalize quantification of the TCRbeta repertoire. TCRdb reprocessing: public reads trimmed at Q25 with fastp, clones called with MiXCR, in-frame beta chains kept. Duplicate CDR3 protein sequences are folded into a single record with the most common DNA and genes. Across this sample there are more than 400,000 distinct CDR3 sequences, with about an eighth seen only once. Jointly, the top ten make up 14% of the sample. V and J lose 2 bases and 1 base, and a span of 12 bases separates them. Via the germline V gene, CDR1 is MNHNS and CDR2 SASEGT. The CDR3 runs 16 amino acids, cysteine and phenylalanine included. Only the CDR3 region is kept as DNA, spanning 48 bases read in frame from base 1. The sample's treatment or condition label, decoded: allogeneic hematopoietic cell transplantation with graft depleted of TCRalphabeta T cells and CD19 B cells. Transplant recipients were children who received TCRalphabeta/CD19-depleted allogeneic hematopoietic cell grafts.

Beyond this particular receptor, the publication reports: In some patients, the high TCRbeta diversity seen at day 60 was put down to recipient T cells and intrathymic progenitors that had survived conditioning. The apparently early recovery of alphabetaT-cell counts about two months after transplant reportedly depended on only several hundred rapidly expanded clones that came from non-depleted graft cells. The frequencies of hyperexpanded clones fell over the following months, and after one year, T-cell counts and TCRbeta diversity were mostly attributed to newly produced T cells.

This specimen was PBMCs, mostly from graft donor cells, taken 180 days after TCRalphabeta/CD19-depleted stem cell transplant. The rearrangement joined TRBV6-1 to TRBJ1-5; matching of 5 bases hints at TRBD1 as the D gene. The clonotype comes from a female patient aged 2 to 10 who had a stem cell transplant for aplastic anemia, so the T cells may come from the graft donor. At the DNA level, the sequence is TGTGCCAGCAGTGAATCGGCAGGGATCAGCAATCAGCCCCAGCATTTT. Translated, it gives CASSESAGISNQPQHF.